A selection of T cell receptor beta chains follows, all from one sample in a study of T-cell memory formation after mild COVID-19. TCRdb reprocessed the 5' RACE reads via MiXCR and lists one record per CDR3 protein. The sample consists of about 270,000 distinct CDR3 sequences, 15% to 20% of them appearing once. The sample consisted of PBMCs or a T cell subset sorted from them (not recorded which). Every receptor here comes from a man aged 18 to 29 who had mild COVID-19 (a few samples of this study predate the infection). Cell type and time point are not known. Each CDR3 is given with its conserved first and last residue. The D gene is left open where the match is weak. Clone sizes are given selectively: once, few, many, or a class where the clone is expanded.

clone size,CDR3 length,J gene,V gene,D gene,CDR3 DNA,CDR3 protein
few,13,TRBJ2-2,TRBV7-3,NA,TGTGCCAGCAGCTTACCAGGCCCGGGGGAGCTGTTTTTT,CASSLPGPGELFF
NA,18,TRBJ2-6,TRBV9,NA,TGTGCCAGCAGCGTAGGCCCTCAGGGTTTATCTGGGGCCAACGTCCTGACTTTC,CASSVGPQGLSGANVLTF
few,15,TRBJ2-2,TRBV9,NA,TGTGCCAGCAGCGAACGACTTTCCCACACCGGGGAGCTGTTTTTT,CASSERLSHTGELFF
NA,17,TRBJ1-5,TRBV4-1,NA,TGCGCCAGCAGCCAAGGGTCGGCGGGACCAGCCAATCAGCCCCAGCATTTT,CASSQGSAGPANQPQHF
many,16,TRBJ2-3,TRBV7-2,NA,TGTGCCAGCAGCTTAGCGTCAGGCTCTAGCACAGATACGCAGTATTTT,CASSLASGSSTDTQYF
few,14,TRBJ2-5,TRBV7-9,TRBD1,TGTGCCAGCAGCCCGCTGACAGGGCTTGCGCCCCAGTACTTC,CASSPLTGLAPQYF
NA,11,TRBJ1-1,TRBV7-9,NA,TGTGCCAGCAGCGGGAGCACTGAAGCTTTCTTT,CASSGSTEAFF
NA,15,TRBJ1-5,TRBV9,TRBD1,TGTGCCAGCGGGCAGGGGGGGAATAGCAATCAGCCCCAGCATTTT,CASGQGGNSNQPQHF
NA,13,TRBJ1-6,TRBV3-2,NA,TGTGCCAGCAGCCAGGGCCGGAATTCACCCCTCCACTTT,CASSQGRNSPLHF
NA,13,TRBJ2-7,TRBV29-1,NA,TGCAGCGTTGCGCCGTGGCCACGATCCGAGCAGTACTTC,CSVAPWPRSEQYF
NA,16,TRBJ2-3,TRBV4-1,NA,TGCGCCAGCAGCCCATCCGGCGCCGCCGGGAGAGATACGCAGTATTTT,CASSPSGAAGRDTQYF
NA,11,TRBJ2-1,TRBV7-2,NA,TGTGCCAGCAGCCGATCCCTAGAGCAGTTCTTC,CASSRSLEQFF
few,15,TRBJ2-1,TRBV14,NA,TGTGCCAGCAGCTATGACAGGAGTTCCTACAATGAGCAGTTCTTC,CASSYDRSSYNEQFF
few,14,TRBJ1-2,TRBV5-1,NA,TGCGACAGCAGCCCACGGGGGGATAACTATGGCTACACCTTC,CDSSPRGDNYGYTF
few,16,TRBJ2-1,TRBV4-2,NA,TGTGCCAGCAGCCAAGCCATCTCTTTCTCCTACAATGAGCAGTTCTTC,CASSQAISFSYNEQFF
NA,14,TRBJ2-7,TRBV12-3/TRBV12-4,NA,TGTGCCAGCAGGCCCCGGGTAGGGACCTACGAGCAGTACTTC,CASRPRVGTYEQYF
many,16,TRBJ2-7,TRBV5-1,TRBD1,TGCGCCAGCAGCTCAGCGACAGGGGGAGGTCTCTACGAGCAGTACTTC,CASSSATGGGLYEQYF
few,13,TRBJ2-5,TRBV12-3/TRBV12-4,NA,TGTGCCAGCGCCCCCAGGACAGTAGAGACCCAGTACTTC,CASAPRTVETQYF
NA,15,TRBJ1-1,TRBV10-3,TRBD1,TGTGCCATCAGTGAGCCGGGACAGGGCAAAACTGAAGCTTTCTTT,CAISEPGQGKTEAFF
NA,14,TRBJ1-5,TRBV24-1,NA,TGTGCCACCAGTGATTGGTCGGATAGCCAGCCCCAGCATTTT,CATSDWSDSQPQHF
NA,15,TRBJ2-5,TRBV12-3/TRBV12-4,NA,TGTGCCAGCAGTCCACGGGGCGGGGTCCAAGAGACCCAGTACTTC,CASSPRGGVQETQYF
NA,14,TRBJ2-5,TRBV7-9,TRBD2,TGTGCCAGCAGCTTAAGCGGGGGCTATGAGACCCAGTACTTC,CASSLSGGYETQYF
many,17,TRBJ2-3,TRBV7-8,NA,TGTGCCAGCAGCATAAATCCGGGGCGGGTTAGCACAGATACGCAGTATTTT,CASSINPGRVSTDTQYF
NA,17,TRBJ2-4,TRBV23-1,TRBD1,TGCGCCAGCAGTCAACAGCCCCCGGGACAGCGAAAAAACATTCAGTACTTC,CASSQQPPGQRKNIQYF
NA,15,TRBJ1-2,TRBV5-1,TRBD1,TGCGCCAGCAGCTTTCGGACAGGGGGCTTCGATGGCTACACCTTC,CASSFRTGGFDGYTF
few,15,TRBJ1-6,TRBV6-2/TRBV6-3,NA,TGTGCCAGCAGTCGATGGACGGGTCCAAATTCACCCCTCCACTTT,CASSRWTGPNSPLHF
NA,14,TRBJ1-1,TRBV12-3/TRBV12-4,NA,TGTGCCAGCGGGACGGAGTCAGCGATCGCTGAAGCTTTCTTT,CASGTESAIAEAFF
NA,15,TRBJ2-3,TRBV6-2/TRBV6-3,TRBD2,TGTGCCAGCAGTTACAGCGGGGGGGCCCCCGATACGCAGTATTTT,CASSYSGGAPDTQYF
few,18,TRBJ2-6,TRBV27,TRBD1,TGTGCCAGCCTGGGTCGGGACAGGGGTAATTCTGGGGCCAACGTCCTGACTTTC,CASLGRDRGNSGANVLTF
NA,16,TRBJ2-3,TRBV12-3/TRBV12-4,NA,TGTGCCAGCAGTTTGGTTTCCGGGGGAGCGATGAATACGCAGTATTTT,CASSLVSGGAMNTQYF
NA,16,TRBJ1-5,TRBV28,NA,TGTGCCAGCAGTTTATTGTTGGGGCCCCGGCATCAGGCCCAGCATTTT,CASSLLLGPRHQAQHF
few,13,TRBJ1-2,TRBV5-1,NA,TGCGCCAGCAGCCCTACACCCGAGTCTGGCTACACCTTC,CASSPTPESGYTF
NA,12,TRBJ2-1,TRBV6-2/TRBV6-3,NA,TGTGCCAGCAGTTACGGGGCCAATGAGCAGTTCTTC,CASSYGANEQFF
NA,16,TRBJ1-3,TRBV6-2/TRBV6-3,TRBD1,TGTGCCAGCAGCCCCGGACAGGCACCCTCTGGAAACACCATATATTTT,CASSPGQAPSGNTIYF